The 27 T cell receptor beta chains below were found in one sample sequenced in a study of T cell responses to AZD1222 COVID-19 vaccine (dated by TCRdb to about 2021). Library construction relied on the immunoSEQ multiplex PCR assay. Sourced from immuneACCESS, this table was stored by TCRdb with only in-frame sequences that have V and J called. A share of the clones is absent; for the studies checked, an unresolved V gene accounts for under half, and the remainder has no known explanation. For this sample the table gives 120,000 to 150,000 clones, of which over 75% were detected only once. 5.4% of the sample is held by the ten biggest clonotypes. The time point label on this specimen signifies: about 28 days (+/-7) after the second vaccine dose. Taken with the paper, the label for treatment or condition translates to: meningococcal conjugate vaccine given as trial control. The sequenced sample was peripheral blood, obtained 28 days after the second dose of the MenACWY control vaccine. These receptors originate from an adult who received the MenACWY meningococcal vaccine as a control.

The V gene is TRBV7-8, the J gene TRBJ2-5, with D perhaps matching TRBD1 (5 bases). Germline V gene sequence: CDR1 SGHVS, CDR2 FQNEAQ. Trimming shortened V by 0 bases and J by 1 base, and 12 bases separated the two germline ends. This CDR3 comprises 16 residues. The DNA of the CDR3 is TGTGCCAGCAGCTTAGCGCTGACAGCCCTCCAAGAGACCCAGTACTTC. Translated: CASSLALTALQETQYF.

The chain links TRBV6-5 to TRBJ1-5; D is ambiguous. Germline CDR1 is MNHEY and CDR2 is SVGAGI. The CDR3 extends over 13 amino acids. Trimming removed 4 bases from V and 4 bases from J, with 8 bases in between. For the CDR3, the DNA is TGTGCCAGCAGTTTTTGGCAGAATCAGCCCCAGCATTTT. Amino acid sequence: CASSFWQNQPQHF.

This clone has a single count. CDR3 nucleotides: TGCGCCAGCAGCTTGACCACAGGGGACAGGTACGAGCAGTACTTC. It is translated as CASSLTTGDRYEQYF. The chain is built from TRBV5-1 and TRBJ2-7, with TRBD1 identical over 8 bases. The ends lost 1 base at V and 4 bases at J; junction bases unmatched: 7. The CDR3 is made up of 15 amino acids. The germline CDR1 and CDR2 sequences are SGHRS and YFSETQ.

CDR3 nucleotides: TGTGCCAGCAGCCTCAAACTACAGGGAGGTTATGGCTACACCTTC. The encoded protein is CASSLKLQGGYGYTF. The chain employs TRBV3-1 (or the pseudogene TRBV3-2) and TRBJ1-2; a weak D match, TRBD1 (6 bases). CDR3 length: 15 amino acids. Germline CDR1 LGHDT, CDR2 YNNKEL (reference sequence). With 4 bases removed from V and 5 bases from J, the gap between germline ends came to 17 bases.

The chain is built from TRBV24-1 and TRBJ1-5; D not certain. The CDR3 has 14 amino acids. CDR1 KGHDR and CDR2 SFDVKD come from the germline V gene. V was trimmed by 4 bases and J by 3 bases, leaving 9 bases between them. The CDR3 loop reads CATSDRRNNQPQHF. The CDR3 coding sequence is TGTGCCACCAGTGACAGACGGAACAATCAGCCCCAGCATTTT.

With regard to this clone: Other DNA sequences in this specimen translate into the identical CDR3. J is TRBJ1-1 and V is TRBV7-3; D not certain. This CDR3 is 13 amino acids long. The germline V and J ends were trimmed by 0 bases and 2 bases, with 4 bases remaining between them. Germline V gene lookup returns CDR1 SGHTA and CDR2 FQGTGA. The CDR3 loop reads CASSLTPNTEAFF. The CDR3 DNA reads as TGTGCCAGCAGCTTAACGCCAAACACTGAAGCTTTCTTT.

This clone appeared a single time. CDR3 in DNA: TGTGCCAGCAGTTACGGTCTAGCGGGAGAAGGCTGGAATGAGCAGTTCTTC. Its protein is CASSYGLAGEGWNEQFF. This sequence joins TRBV6-2 or TRBV6-3 and TRBJ2-1, with 10 bases matching TRBD2. Germline V gene data show CDR1 as MNHEY and CDR2 as SVGEGT. This CDR3 comprises 17 residues. V trimming: 2 bases; J trimming: 7 bases; junction bases outside the gene matches: 11.

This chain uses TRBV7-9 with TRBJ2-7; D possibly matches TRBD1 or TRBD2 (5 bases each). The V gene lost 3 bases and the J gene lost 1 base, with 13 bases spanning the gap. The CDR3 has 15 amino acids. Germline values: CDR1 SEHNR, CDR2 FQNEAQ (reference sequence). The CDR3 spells CASSFSGSGSYEQYF. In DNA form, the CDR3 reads TGTGCCAGCAGCTTTTCAGGGAGTGGTTCCTACGAGCAGTACTTC.

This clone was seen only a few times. The CDR3 sequence: CASSSRFLFNEKLFF. CDR3 nucleotide sequence: TGTGCCAGCTCCTCCCGATTCTTGTTCAATGAAAAACTGTTTTTT. The V and J genes are TRBV5-6 and TRBJ1-4, with D uncertain. The CDR3 is made up of 15 amino acids. CDR1 SGHDT and CDR2 YYEEEE come from the germline V gene. Trimming removed 7 bases at V and 5 bases at J, with 18 bases between.

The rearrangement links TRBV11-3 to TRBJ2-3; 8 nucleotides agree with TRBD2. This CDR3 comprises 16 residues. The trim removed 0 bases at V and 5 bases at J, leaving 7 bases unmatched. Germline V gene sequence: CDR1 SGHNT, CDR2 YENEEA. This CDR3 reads CASSLDPRGGQDTQYF. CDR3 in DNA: TGTGCCAGCAGCTTAGATCCTCGCGGGGGGCAAGATACGCAGTATTTT.

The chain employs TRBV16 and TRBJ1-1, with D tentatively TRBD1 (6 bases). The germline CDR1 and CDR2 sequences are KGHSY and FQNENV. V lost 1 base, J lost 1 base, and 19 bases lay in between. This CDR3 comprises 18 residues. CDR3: CASSQYGAGVGRNTEAFF. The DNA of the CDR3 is TGTGCCAGCAGCCAATATGGGGCAGGGGTAGGGAGGAACACTGAAGCTTTCTTT.

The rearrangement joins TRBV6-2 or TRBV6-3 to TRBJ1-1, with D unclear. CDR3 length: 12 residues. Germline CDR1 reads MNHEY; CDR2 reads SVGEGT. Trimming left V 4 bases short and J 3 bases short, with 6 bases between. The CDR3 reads CASSFGHTEAFF. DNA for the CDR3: TGTGCCAGCAGTTTCGGGCACACTGAAGCTTTCTTT.

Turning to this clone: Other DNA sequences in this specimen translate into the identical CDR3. This chain's CDR3 is CASSLGANTEAFF. DNA for the CDR3: TGTGCCAGCAGTTTGGGTGCGAACACTGAAGCTTTCTTT. This chain connects TRBV12-3 or TRBV12-4 to TRBJ1-1; D is unclear. Trimming took off 3 bases at V and 1 base at J, with 6 bases between the two ends. The CDR3 length is 13 residues.

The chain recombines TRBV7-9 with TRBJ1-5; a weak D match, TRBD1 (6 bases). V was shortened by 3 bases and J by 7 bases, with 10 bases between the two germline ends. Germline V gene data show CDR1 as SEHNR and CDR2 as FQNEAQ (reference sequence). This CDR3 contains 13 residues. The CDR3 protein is CASSLNREQPQHF. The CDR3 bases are TGTGCCAGCAGCTTGAACAGGGAACAGCCCCAGCATTTT.

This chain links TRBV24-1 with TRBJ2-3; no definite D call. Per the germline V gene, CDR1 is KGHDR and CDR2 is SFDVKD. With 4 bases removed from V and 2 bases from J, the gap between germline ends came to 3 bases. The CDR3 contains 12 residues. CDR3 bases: TGTGCCACCAGTGACTCCACAGATACGCAGTATTTT. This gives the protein CATSDSTDTQYF.

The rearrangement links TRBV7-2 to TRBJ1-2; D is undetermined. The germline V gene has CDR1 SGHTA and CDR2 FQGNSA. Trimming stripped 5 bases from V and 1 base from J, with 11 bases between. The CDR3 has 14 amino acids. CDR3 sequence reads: CASSAQGGNYGYTF. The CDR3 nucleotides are TGTGCCAGCAGCGCCCAAGGCGGTAACTATGGCTACACCTTC.

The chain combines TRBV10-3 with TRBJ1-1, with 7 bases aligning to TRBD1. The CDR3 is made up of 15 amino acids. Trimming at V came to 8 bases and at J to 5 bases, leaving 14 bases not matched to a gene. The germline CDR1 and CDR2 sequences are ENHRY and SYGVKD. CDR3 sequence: CAIGDSRRKRTEAFF. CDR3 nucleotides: TGTGCCATCGGGGACAGCCGCCGAAAAAGAACTGAAGCTTTCTTT.

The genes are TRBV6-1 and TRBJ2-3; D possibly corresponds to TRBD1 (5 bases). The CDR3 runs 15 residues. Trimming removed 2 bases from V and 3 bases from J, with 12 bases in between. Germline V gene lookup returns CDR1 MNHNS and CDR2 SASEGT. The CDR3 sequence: CASSEKGRRTDTQYF. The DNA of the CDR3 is TGTGCCAGCAGTGAAAAGGGGCGAAGGACAGATACGCAGTATTTT.

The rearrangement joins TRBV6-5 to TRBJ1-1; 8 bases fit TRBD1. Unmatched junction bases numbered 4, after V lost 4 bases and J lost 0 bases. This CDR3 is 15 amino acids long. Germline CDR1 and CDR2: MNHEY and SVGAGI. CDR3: CASSSQGAMNTEAFF. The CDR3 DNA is TGTGCCAGCAGTTCCCAGGGGGCTATGAACACTGAAGCTTTCTTT.

CDR3 region: CATLGSNQPQHF. CDR3 DNA sequence: TGTGCCACTTTGGGGAGCAATCAGCCCCAGCATTTT. The chain uses TRBV19 and TRBJ1-5; D call uncertain. Looked up from germline, CDR1 is LNHDA and CDR2 is SQIVND (reference sequence). The V end lost 10 bases, the J end lost 1 base, and 8 bases lay between the germline ends. The CDR3 runs to 12 residues. Complete variable domain (other parts from reference TRBV19 and TRBJ1-5): DGGITQSPKYLFRKEGQNVTLSCEQNLNHDAMYWYRQDPGQGLRLIYYSQIVNDFQKGDIAEGYSVSREKKESFPLTVTSAQKNPTAFYLCATLGSNQPQHFGDGTRLSIL.

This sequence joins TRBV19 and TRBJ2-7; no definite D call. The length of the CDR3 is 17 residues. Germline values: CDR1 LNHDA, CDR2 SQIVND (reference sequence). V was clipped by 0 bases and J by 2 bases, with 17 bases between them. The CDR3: CASSIDPPATVPYEQYF. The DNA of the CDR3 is TGTGCCAGTAGTATAGATCCCCCCGCGACGGTTCCCTACGAGCAGTACTTC.

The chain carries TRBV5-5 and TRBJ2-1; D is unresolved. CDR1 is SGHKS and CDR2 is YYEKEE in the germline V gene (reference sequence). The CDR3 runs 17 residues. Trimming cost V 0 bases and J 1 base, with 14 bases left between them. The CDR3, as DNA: TGTGCCAGCAGCTTGGGCCTTTTAGGCAGTTCCTACAATGAGCAGTTCTTC. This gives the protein CASSLGLLGSSYNEQFF.

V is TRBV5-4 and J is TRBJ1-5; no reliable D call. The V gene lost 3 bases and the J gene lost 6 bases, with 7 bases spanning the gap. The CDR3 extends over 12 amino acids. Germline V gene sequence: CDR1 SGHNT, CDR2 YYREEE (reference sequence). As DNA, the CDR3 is TGTGCCAGCAGCTCCCCTGGTCAGCCCCAGCATTTT. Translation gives CASSSPGQPQHF.

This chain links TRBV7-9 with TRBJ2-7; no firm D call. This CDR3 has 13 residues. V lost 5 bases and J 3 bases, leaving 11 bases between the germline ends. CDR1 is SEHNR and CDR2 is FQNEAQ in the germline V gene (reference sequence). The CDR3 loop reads CASSRLGDYEQYF. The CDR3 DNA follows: TGTGCCAGCAGCCGGTTGGGCGACTACGAGCAGTACTTC.

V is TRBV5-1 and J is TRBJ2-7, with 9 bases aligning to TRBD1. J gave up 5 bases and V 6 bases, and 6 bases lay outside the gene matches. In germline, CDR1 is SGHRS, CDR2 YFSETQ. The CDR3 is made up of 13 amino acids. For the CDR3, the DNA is TGCGCCAGCAACGAACAGGGGGCGAACGAGCAGTACTTC. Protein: CASNEQGANEQYF.

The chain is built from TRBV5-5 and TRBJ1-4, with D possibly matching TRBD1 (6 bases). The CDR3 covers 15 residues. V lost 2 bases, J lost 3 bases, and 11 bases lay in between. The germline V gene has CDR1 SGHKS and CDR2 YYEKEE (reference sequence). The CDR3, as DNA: TGTGCCAGCAGCTTAGGGACACAAGCTAATGAAAAACTGTTTTTT. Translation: CASSLGTQANEKLFF. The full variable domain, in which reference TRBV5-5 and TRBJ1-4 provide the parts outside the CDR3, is DAGVTQSPTHLIKTRGQQVTLRCSPISGHKSVSWYQQVLGQGPQFIFQYYEKEERGRGNFPDRFSARQFPNYSSELNVNALLLGDSALYLCASSLGTQANEKLFFGSGTQLSVL.

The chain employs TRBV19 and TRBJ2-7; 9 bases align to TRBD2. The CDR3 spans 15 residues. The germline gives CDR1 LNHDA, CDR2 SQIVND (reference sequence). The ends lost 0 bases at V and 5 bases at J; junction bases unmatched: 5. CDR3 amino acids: CASSIEGSGSHEQYF. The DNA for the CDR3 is TGTGCCAGTAGTATAGAAGGTAGCGGGAGCCACGAGCAGTACTTC.